This entry features one T cell receptor beta chain sequence. Its antigen is not identified. V gave up 3 bases and J gave up 3 bases; unmatched junction bases: 12. The V gene's germline CDR1 is MGHRA and CDR2 YSYEKL. The length of the CDR3 is 18 residues. The record originates from a study of T cell responses to AZD1222 COVID-19 vaccine. Findings and caveats of the study: Females made up more of the donors, who were largely white British, and clonal diversity may have come out too low.

The method was immunoSEQ multiplex PCR; TCRdb's version includes in-frame clones alone and lacks a portion of them. Counted here are around 80,000 clones, roughly 90% occurring once; the ten biggest clones make up roughly 5%. This receptor was identified in an adult who received the AZD1222 COVID-19 vaccine. The source was peripheral blood, collected 28 days after the second AZD1222 dose. This sequence joins TRBV4-1 and TRBJ2-3; 10 nucleotides align to TRBD2. For the CDR3, the DNA is TGCGCCAGCAGCCAGGGAACCTTAGCGGGAGGATCGACAGATACGCAGTATTTT. It encodes CASSQGTLAGGSTDTQYF.